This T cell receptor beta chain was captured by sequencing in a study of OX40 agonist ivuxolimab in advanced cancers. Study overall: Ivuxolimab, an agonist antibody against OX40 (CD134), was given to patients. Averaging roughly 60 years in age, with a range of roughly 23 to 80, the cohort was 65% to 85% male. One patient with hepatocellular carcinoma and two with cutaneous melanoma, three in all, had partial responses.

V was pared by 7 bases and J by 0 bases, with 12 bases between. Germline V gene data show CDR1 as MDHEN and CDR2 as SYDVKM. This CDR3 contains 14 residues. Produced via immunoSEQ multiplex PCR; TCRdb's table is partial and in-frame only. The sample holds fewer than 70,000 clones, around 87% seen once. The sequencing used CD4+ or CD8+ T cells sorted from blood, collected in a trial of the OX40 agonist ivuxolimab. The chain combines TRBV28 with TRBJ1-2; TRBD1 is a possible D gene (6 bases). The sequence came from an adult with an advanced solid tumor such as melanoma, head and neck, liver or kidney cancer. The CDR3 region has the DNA TGTGCCAGCACACAGGGTCGGCCTAACTATGGCTACACCTTC. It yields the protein CASTQGRPNYGYTF.